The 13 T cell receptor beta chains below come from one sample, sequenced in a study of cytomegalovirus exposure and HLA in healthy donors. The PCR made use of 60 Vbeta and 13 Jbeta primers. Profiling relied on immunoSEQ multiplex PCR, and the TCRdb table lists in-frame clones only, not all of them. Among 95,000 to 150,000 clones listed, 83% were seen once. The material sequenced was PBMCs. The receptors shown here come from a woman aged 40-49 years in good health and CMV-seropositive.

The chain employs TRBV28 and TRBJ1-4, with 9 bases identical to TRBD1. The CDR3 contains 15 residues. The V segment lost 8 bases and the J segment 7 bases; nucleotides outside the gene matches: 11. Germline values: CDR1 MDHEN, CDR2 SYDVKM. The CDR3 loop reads CASGRTGAAGEKLFF. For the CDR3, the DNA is TGTGCCAGCGGCCGGACAGGGGCAGCGGGTGAAAAACTGTTTTTT.

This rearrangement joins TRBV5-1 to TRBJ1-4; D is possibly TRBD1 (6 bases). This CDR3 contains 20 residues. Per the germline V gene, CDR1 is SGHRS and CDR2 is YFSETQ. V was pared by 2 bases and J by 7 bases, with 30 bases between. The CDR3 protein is CASSFQGNSGHPSFSEKLFF. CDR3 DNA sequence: TGCGCCAGCAGCTTCCAGGGGAATTCGGGACACCCTAGTTTTAGTGAAAAACTGTTTTTT.

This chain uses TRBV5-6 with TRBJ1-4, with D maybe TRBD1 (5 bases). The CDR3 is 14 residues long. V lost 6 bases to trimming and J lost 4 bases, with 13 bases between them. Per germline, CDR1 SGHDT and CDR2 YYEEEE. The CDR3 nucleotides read TGTGCCAGCACCCTGACAGCATTTAATGAAAAACTGTTTTTT. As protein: CASTLTAFNEKLFF.

CDR3 nucleotides: TGTGCCAGCAGCTCCAGAGGGGGGGAGAATGGCTACACCTTC. Translating gives CASSSRGGENGYTF. The chain carries TRBV7-2 and TRBJ1-2; a possible D gene is TRBD1 (6 bases). CDR1 and CDR2 (germline): SGHTA, FQGNSA. The V and J ends lost 4 bases and 6 bases respectively, with 15 bases between them. The CDR3 consists of 14 residues.

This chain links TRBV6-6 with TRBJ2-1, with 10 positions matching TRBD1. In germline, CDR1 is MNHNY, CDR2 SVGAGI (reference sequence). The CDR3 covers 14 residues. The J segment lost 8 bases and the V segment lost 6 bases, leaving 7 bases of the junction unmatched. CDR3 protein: CASSRQGAWDEQFF. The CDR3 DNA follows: TGTGCCAGCAGCCGACAGGGGGCATGGGATGAGCAGTTCTTC.

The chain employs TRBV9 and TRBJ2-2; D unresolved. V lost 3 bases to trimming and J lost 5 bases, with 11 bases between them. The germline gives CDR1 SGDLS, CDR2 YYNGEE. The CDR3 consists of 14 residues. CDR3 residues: CASSAIGFTGELFF. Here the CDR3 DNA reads TGTGCCAGCAGCGCCATCGGTTTTACCGGGGAGCTGTTTTTT.

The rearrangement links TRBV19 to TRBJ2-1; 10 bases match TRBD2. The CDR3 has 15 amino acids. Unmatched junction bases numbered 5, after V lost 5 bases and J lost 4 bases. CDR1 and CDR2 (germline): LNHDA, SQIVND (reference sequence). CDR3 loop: CASSELAGKYNEQFF. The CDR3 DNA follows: TGTGCCAGTAGTGAACTAGCGGGGAAATACAATGAGCAGTTCTTC.

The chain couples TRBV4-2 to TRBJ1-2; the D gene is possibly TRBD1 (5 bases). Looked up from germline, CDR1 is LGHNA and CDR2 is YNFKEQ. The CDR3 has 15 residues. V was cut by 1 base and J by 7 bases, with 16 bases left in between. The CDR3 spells CASSQGTRASGGYTF. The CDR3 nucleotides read TGTGCCAGCAGCCAAGGGACCAGGGCGTCTGGTGGCTACACCTTC.

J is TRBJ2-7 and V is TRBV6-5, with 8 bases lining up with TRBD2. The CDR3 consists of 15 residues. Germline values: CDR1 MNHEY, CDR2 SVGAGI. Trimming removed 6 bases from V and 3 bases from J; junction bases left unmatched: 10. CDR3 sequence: CASRQYSGTGYEQYF. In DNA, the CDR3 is TGTGCCAGCAGGCAATATAGCGGGACGGGCTACGAGCAGTACTTC.

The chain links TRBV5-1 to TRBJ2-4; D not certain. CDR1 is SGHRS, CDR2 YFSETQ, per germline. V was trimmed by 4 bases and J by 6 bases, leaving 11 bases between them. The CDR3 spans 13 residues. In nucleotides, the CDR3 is TGCGCCAGCAGCCCGCCTACGGGAAACATTCAGTACTTC. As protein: CASSPPTGNIQYF.

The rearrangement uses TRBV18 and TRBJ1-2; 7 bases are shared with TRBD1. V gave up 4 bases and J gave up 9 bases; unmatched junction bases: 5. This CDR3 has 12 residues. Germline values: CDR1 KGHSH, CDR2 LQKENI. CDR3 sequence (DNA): TGTGCCAGCTCACTCGACAGGGAAAGCTACACCTTC. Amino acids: CASSLDRESYTF.

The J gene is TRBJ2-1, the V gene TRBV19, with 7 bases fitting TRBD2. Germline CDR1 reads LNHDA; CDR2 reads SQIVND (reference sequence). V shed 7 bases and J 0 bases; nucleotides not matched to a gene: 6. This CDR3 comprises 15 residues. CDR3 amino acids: CASKILAASYNEQFF. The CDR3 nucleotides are TGTGCCAGTAAGATCCTAGCGGCCTCCTACAATGAGCAGTTCTTC.

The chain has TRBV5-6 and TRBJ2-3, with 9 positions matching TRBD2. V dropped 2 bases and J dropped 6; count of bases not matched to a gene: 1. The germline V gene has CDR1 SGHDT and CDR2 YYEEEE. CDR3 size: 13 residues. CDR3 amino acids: CASSLLAGDTQYF. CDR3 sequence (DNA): TGTGCCAGCAGCTTACTAGCGGGCGATACGCAGTATTTT.